Sequencing of this T cell receptor beta chain was carried out in a study of cytomegalovirus exposure and HLA in healthy donors. Overall study findings and caveats: The availability of immune exposure information extended only to CMV serostatus. An observed cluster of highly shared sequence variants was recorded as a likely sequencing artifact. Earlier analysis yielded a pattern in which most TCR beta V segments were productive about 90% or about 30% of the time.

PCR used 60 Vbeta primers and 13 Jbeta primers. The repertoire was sequenced with immunoSEQ multiplex PCR; TCRdb's copy has only in-frame clones and lacks some. The sample contains about 80,000 clones, approximately 60% of which appear only once. In the case of this clone: What it binds is not known.

Germline V lookup: CDR1 SGHVS, CDR2 FQNEAQ. This CDR3 has 11 residues. V lost 1 base to trimming and J lost 7 bases, with 5 bases between them. The sample was PBMCs. The genes are TRBV7-8 and TRBJ2-7; D is unclear. This TCR came from a male donor in good health and CMV-seropositive. Written as DNA, the CDR3 is TGTGCCAGCAGCTTAGGTACAGAGCAGTACTTC. Amino acids: CASSLGTEQYF. The variable domain in full, completed from reference TRBV7-8 and TRBJ2-7, reads GAGVSQSPRYKVAKRGQDVALRCDPISGHVSLFWYQQALGQGPEFLTYFQNEAQLDKSGLPSDRFFAERPEGSVSTLKIQRTQQEDSAVYLCASSLGTEQYFGPGTRLTVT.